This is a list of T cell receptor beta chains from one sample in a study of regulatory T cells in long-lasting Graves disease. TCRdb passed the multiplex PCR reads through MiXCR, listing each CDR3 protein once. Here the sample spans some 320,000 distinct CDR3 sequences, more than 15% being singletons. This sample comprised peripheral blood mononuclear cells (PBMCs), obtained at new diagnosis, from a patient treated with antithyroid drugs. These receptors were taken from a female donor with Graves disease. Each CDR3 is given with its conserved first and last residue. Each record gives: clone size, D gene, V gene, J gene, CDR3 DNA, CDR3 protein. D genes are given only for firm matches. Where a row states a size, it is once, few, many or the class of an expanded clone; other rows omit it.

once,TRBD2,TRBV20-1,TRBJ2-3,TGCAGTGCTAGACTCCCTAGCGGGAGTTCAGATACGCAGTATTTT,CSARLPSGSSDTQYF
many,TRBD2,TRBV10-3,TRBJ2-1,TGTGCCATCTCGGATAGCGGGGCGTCCAATGAGCAGTTCTTC,CAISDSGASNEQFF
many,NA,TRBV6-2/TRBV6-3,TRBJ2-1,TGTGCCAGCAGTTACAGGGAAGATAATGAGCAGTTCTTC,CASSYREDNEQFF
NA,NA,TRBV19,TRBJ2-3,TGTGCCAGTAGTTCCATAGGGCAGTCAACAGATACGCAGTATTTT,CASSSIGQSTDTQYF
few,TRBD2,TRBV15,TRBJ2-3,TGTGCCACCAGCAGTGGCGGGAGCCCAGATACGCAGTATTTT,CATSSGGSPDTQYF
many,NA,TRBV10-3,TRBJ1-1,TGTGCCATCAGTGAGTTGGGGAACACTGAAGCTTTCTTT,CAISELGNTEAFF
many,TRBD1,TRBV3-1,TRBJ2-2,TGTGCCAGCAGCCCCCGGACAGGGAAGAACACCGGGGAGCTGTTTTTT,CASSPRTGKNTGELFF
NA,TRBD2,TRBV2,TRBJ2-1,TGTGCCAGCAGTGCGACTAGCGGGAGAAGCGGTGAGCAGTTCTTC,CASSATSGRSGEQFF
many,TRBD2,TRBV7-9,TRBJ2-7,TGTGCCAGCAGGTCGGGGGGAGACCTCTACGAGCAGTACTTC,CASRSGGDLYEQYF
many,TRBD1,TRBV29-1,TRBJ1-2,TGCAGCGTTGTTGGTAACGGACAGGGGCATGGCTACACCTTC,CSVVGNGQGHGYTF
many,TRBD1,TRBV28,TRBJ2-2,TGTGCCAGCAGTTTACCGACAGGGGCTGACACCGGGGAGCTGTTTTTT,CASSLPTGADTGELFF
many,NA,TRBV9,TRBJ2-5,TGTGCCAGCAGCCCCCCCGACGGGATAGGGCGTGAGACCCAGTACTTC,CASSPPDGIGRETQYF
NA,TRBD1,TRBV24-1,TRBJ2-5,TGTGCCACCAAAAGGACAGGGGGAGAGACCCAGTACTTC,CATKRTGGETQYF
few,TRBD1,TRBV5-1,TRBJ1-2,TGCGCCAGCAGCGCGACCGGGACAGCTACCTATGGCTACACCTTC,CASSATGTATYGYTF
NA,TRBD1,TRBV3-1,TRBJ2-2,TGTGCCAGCGGCCCGGGACAGGGATCAACCGGGGAGCTGTTTTTT,CASGPGQGSTGELFF
many,NA,TRBV2,TRBJ2-3,TGTGCCAGCAGTCGGGGGTCCGCGGCCCTCCTGTCCCATACGCAGTATTTT,CASSRGSAALLSHTQYF
many,NA,TRBV12-3/TRBV12-4,TRBJ1-2,TGTGCCAGCAGTGAATCACAGGGATTCTATGGCTACACCTTC,CASSESQGFYGYTF
many,NA,TRBV19,TRBJ2-7,TGTGCCAGTAGGGCGGCGGGACACCTTACTATCTCCTACGAGCAGTACTTC,CASRAAGHLTISYEQYF
many,TRBD2,TRBV10-3,TRBJ2-1,TGTGCCATCAGTGAGTCTTATAGCGGGAGGGCCTACAATGAGCAGTTCTTC,CAISESYSGRAYNEQFF
many,NA,TRBV29-1,TRBJ2-1,TGCAGCGTTGTATTGGGACCGCGGGCCCTACACAATGAGCAGTTCTTC,CSVVLGPRALHNEQFF
many,NA,TRBV29-1,TRBJ2-5,TGCAGCTTAGCTAGCGACCCACGGGGAGGAGAGACCCAGTACTTC,CSLASDPRGGETQYF
once,TRBD2,TRBV7-2,TRBJ2-7,TGTGCCAGCAGCCCGGGGACTAGCGGGGAACCCAAGAGAGCCCAGTACTTC,CASSPGTSGEPKRAQYF
many,NA,TRBV6-2/TRBV6-3,TRBJ2-2,TGTGCCAGCAGTTCCCCCCTAGAGCACACCGGGGAGCTGTTTTTT,CASSSPLEHTGELFF
once,NA,TRBV5-1,TRBJ2-5,TGCGCCAGCAGCTTGTTCAAAGAAGAGACCCAGTACTTC,CASSLFKEETQYF
many,TRBD1,TRBV12-5,TRBJ2-3,TGTGCTAGTGGTGACCGAGGGGGCCCATCTAGGGATACGCAGTATTTT,CASGDRGGPSRDTQYF
many,TRBD2,TRBV18,TRBJ2-5,TGTGCCAGCTCACCAATCCTAGCGGGAGGGCTCCCTCGGGAGACCCAGTACTTC,CASSPILAGGLPRETQYF
NA,NA,TRBV11-2,TRBJ2-1,TGTGCCAGCAGCCAGACACGGGGGAATGAGCAGTTCTTC,CASSQTRGNEQFF
many,NA,TRBV28,TRBJ1-6,TGTGCCAGCAGCCTTCCGATAGCCGGGACAATTTCACCCCTCCACTTT,CASSLPIAGTISPLHF
few,TRBD1,TRBV11-3,TRBJ1-2,TGTGCCAGCAGCGTCGGACAGGGGGCTAGCTACACCTTC,CASSVGQGASYTF